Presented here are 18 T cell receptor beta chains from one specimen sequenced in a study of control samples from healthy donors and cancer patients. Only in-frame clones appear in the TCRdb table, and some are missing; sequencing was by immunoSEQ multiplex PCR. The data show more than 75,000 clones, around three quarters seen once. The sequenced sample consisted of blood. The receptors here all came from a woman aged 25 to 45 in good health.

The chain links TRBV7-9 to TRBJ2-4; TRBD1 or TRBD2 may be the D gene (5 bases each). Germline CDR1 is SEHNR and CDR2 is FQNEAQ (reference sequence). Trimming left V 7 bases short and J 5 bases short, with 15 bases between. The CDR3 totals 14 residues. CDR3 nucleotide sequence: TGTGCCAGCAACCCCCCTCGGGGCCAAAACATTCAGTACTTC. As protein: CASNPPRGQNIQYF.

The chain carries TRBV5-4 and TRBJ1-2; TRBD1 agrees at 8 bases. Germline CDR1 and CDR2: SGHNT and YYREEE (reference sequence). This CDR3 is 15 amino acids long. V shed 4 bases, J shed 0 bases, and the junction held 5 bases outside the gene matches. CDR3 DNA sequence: TGTGCCAGCAGCGGGGACAGGCAGGCTAACTATGGCTACACCTTC. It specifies CASSGDRQANYGYTF.

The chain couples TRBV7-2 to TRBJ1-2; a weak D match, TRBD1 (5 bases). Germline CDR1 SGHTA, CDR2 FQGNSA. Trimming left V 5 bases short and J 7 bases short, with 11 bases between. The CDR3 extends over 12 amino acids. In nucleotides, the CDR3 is TGTGCCAGCAGCAATAGGGGTGGTGGCTACACCTTC. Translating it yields CASSNRGGGYTF.

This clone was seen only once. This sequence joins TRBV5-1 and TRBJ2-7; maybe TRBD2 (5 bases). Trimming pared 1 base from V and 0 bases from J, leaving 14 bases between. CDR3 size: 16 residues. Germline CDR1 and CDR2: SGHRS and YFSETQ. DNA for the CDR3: TGCGCCAGCAGCTTGCGGGGTCCGGACCTCTCCTACGAGCAGTACTTC. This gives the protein CASSLRGPDLSYEQYF.

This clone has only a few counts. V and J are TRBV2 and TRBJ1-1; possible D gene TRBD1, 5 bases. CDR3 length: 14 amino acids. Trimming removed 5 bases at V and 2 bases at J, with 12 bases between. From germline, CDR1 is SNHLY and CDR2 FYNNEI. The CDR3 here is CASSSTAANTEAFF. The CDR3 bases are TGTGCCAGCAGTTCGACAGCCGCTAACACTGAAGCTTTCTTT.

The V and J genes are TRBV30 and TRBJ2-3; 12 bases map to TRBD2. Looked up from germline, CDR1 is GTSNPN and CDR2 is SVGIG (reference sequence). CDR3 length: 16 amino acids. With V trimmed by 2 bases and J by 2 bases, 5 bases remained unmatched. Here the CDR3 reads CAWSSLAGGTTDTQYF. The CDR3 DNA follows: TGTGCCTGGAGTTCACTAGCGGGGGGAACCACAGATACGCAGTATTTT.

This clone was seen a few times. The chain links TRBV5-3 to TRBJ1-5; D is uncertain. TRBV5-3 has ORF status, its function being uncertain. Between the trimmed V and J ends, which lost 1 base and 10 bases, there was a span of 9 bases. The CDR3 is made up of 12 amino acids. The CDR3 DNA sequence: TGTGCCAGAAGCTTGAGCCCAAGCCCCCAGCATTTT. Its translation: CARSLSPSPQHF.

This CDR3 reads CASSLDGSYNSPLHF. The CDR3 region has the DNA TGTGCCAGCAGCTTAGATGGCTCCTATAATTCACCCCTCCACTTT. J is TRBJ1-6 and V is TRBV7-2; D is ambiguous. CDR1 is SGHTA and CDR2 is FQGNSA in the germline V gene. V was trimmed by 1 base and J by 0 bases, leaving 4 bases between them. This CDR3 region has 15 residues.

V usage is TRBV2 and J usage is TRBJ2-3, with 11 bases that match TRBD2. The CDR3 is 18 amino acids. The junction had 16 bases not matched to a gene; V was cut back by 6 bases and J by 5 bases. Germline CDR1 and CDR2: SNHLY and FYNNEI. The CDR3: CASRNRGGSGGAVDTQYF. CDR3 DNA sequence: TGTGCCAGCAGGAACCGCGGGGGTAGCGGGGGGGCGGTAGATACGCAGTATTTT.

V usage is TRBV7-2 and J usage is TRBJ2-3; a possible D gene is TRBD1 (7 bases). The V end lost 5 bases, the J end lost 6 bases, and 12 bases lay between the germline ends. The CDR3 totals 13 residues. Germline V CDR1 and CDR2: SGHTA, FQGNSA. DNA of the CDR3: TGTGCCAGCAGCCCAGGGGGGCCCGATACGCAGTATTTT. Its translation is CASSPGGPDTQYF.

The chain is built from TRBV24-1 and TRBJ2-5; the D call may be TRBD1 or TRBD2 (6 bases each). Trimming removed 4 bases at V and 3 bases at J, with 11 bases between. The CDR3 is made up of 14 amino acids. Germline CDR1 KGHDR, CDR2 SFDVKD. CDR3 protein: CATSDLGGKETQYF. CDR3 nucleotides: TGTGCCACCAGTGACCTAGGGGGGAAAGAGACCCAGTACTTC.

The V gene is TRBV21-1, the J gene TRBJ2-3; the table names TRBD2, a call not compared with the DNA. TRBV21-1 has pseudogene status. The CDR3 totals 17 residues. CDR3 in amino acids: CASSKAEGTLVGDTQYF. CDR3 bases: TGTGCCAGCAGCAAAGCTGAAGGGACTTTGGTGGGAGATACGCAGTATTTT.

CDR3 DNA: TGTGCCAGCAGCGTACAAGGGCGGGGGGCACTCTACAATGAGCAGTTCTTC. Translation gives CASSVQGRGALYNEQFF. The chain uses TRBV9 and TRBJ2-1, with 8 nucleotides matching TRBD2. The CDR3 extends over 17 amino acids. The trim removed 1 base at V and 3 bases at J, leaving 9 bases unmatched. CDR1 is SGDLS and CDR2 is YYNGEE in the germline V gene.

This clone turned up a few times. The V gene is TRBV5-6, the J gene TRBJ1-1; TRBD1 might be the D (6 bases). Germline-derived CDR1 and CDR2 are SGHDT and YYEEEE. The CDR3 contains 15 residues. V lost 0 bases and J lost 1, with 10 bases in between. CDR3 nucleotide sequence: TGTGCCAGCAGCTTGGTAGGACAGCCGAACACTGAAGCTTTCTTT. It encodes CASSLVGQPNTEAFF.

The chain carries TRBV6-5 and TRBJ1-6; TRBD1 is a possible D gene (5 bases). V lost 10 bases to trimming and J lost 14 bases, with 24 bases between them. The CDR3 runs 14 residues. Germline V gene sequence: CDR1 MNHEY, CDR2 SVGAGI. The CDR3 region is CAISLGELASALHF. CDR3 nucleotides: TGTGCCATTAGTCTGGGGGAACTCGCGTCGGCCCTCCACTTT.

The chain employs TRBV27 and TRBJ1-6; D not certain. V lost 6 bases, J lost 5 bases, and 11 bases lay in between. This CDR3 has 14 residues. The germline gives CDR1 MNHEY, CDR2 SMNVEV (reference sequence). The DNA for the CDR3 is TGTGCCAGCAGCGAGCGGGCGGATAATTCACCCCTCCACTTT. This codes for CASSERADNSPLHF.

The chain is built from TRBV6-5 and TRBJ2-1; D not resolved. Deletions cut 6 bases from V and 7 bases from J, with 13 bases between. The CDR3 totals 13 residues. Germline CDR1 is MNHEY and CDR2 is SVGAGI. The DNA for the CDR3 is TGTGCCAGCAGGTTACACCCCTCGAATGAGCAGTTCTTC. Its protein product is CASRLHPSNEQFF.

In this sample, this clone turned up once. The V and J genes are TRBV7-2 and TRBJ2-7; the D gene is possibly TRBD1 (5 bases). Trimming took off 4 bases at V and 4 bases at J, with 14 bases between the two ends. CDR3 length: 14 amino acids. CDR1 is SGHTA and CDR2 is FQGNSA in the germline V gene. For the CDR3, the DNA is TGTGCCAGCAGCTCGCAACTACAGGCTTACGAGCAGTACTTC. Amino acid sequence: CASSSQLQAYEQYF. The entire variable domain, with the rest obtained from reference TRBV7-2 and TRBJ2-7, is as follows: GAGVSQSPSNKVTEKGKDVELRCDPISGHTALYWYRQSLGQGLEFLIYFQGNSAPDKSGLPSDRFSAERTGGSVSTLTIQRTQQEDSAVYLCASSSQLQAYEQYFGPGTRLTVT.